The 23 T cell receptor beta chains below all came from one sample that was sequenced in a study of blood T cell repertoires in COVID-19. Sequencing used immunoSEQ multiplex PCR; TCRdb keeps in-frame clones, though not all of them. This table has 60,000 to 95,000 clones, around 90% appearing once. Sequencing used peripheral blood. The receptors shown here come from a woman in her 50s with acute or convalescent COVID-19.

V usage is TRBV29-1 and J usage is TRBJ1-4, with 7 bases fitting TRBD1. The trim removed 4 bases at V and 10 bases at J, leaving 9 bases unmatched. Germline CDR1 SQVTM, CDR2 ANQGSEA. The CDR3 is made up of 13 amino acids. CDR3 sequence (DNA): TGCAGCGTTGGAACAGGGGTTGGCGGAAAACTGTTTTTT. It codes for CSVGTGVGGKLFF. Based on the CDR3 plus reference TRBV29-1 and TRBJ1-4, the full variable domain is SAVISQKPSRDICQRGTSLTIQCQVDSQVTMMFWYRQQPGQSLTLIATANQGSEATYESGFVIDKFPISRPNLTFSTLTVSNMSPEDSSIYLCSVGTGVGGKLFFGSGTQLSVL.

In its sample, this clone was seen once. The V and J genes are TRBV28 and TRBJ1-5, with TRBD1 matching over 7 bases. The germline V gene has CDR1 MDHEN and CDR2 SYDVKM. The trim removed 10 bases at V and 2 bases at J, leaving 8 bases unmatched. The CDR3 is 14 amino acids. CDR3: CATTTGSGNQPQHF. In DNA form, the CDR3 reads TGTGCCACCACGACAGGGTCGGGCAATCAGCCCCAGCATTTT.

This clone was seen a handful of times. V usage is TRBV3-1 (or the pseudogene TRBV3-2) and J usage is TRBJ2-2; 7 positions agree with TRBD1. The germline V gene has CDR1 LGHDT and CDR2 YNNKEL (reference sequence). Losses at the gene ends were 2 bases for V and 1 base for J; bases not matched to a gene: 7. CDR3 length: 17 amino acids. The CDR3 sequence: CASSQYRGRRNTGELFF. CDR3 nucleotides: TGTGCCAGCAGCCAATACAGGGGTCGGAGGAACACCGGGGAGCTGTTTTTT.

This sequence joins TRBV19 and TRBJ1-2; weak D call: TRBD1 (5 bases). Trimming shortened V by 6 bases and J by 8 bases, and 22 bases separated the two germline ends. The germline CDR1 and CDR2 sequences are LNHDA and SQIVND (reference sequence). This CDR3 is 15 amino acids long. The CDR3 sequence is CASRTLGRVFRGYTF. The CDR3 coding sequence is TGTGCCAGTAGGACTCTGGGCAGGGTCTTCCGGGGCTACACCTTC.

The chain employs TRBV11-1 and TRBJ1-1; 7 nucleotides line up with TRBD1. Per the germline V gene, CDR1 is SGHAT and CDR2 is FQDESV (reference sequence). V lost 6 bases, J lost 4 bases, and 5 bases stayed unmatched. This CDR3 is built from 13 residues. Here the CDR3 reads CASREDRVTEAFF. CDR3 sequence (DNA): TGTGCCAGCAGAGAAGACAGGGTCACTGAAGCTTTCTTT.

This chain uses TRBV7-9 with TRBJ1-1; 7 bases are a match to TRBD1. The V gene end was trimmed by 2 bases and the J gene end by 3 bases; junction bases not matched to a gene: 6. Germline V lookup: CDR1 SEHNR, CDR2 FQNEAQ (reference sequence). This CDR3 is built from 15 residues. The DNA of the CDR3 is TGTGCCAGCAGCTTACAGGGGGTAGGGGACACTGAAGCTTTCTTT. This sequence encodes CASSLQGVGDTEAFF.

The genes are TRBV19 and TRBJ2-1; TRBD2 matches at 14 bases. Per germline, CDR1 LNHDA and CDR2 SQIVND (reference sequence). The CDR3 is 19 amino acids. V dropped 5 bases and J dropped 1; count of bases not matched to a gene: 10. CDR3 sequence reads: CASSGQTSGGARSYNEQFF. CDR3 sequence (DNA): TGTGCCAGTAGTGGCCAGACTAGCGGGGGGGCCAGATCCTACAATGAGCAGTTCTTC.

The CDR3 spells CASSDSRLVGGEQFF. Here the CDR3 DNA reads TGTGCCAGCAGTGATAGTCGTCTAGTAGGGGGAGAGCAGTTCTTC. The rearrangement links TRBV2 to TRBJ2-1, with D tentatively TRBD1 (6 bases). Trimming pared 3 bases from V and 10 bases from J, leaving 19 bases between. This CDR3 region has 15 residues. The germline V gene encodes CDR1 SNHLY and CDR2 FYNNEI.

CDR3 nucleotides: TGTGCCAGCAGCCCTAAGGAGGGGGGGGTTTTCTACGAGCAGTACTTC. Amino acids: CASSPKEGGVFYEQYF. This chain links TRBV7-2 with TRBJ2-7, with a weak D call TRBD2 (7 bases). CDR1 SGHTA and CDR2 FQGNSA come from the germline V gene. Trimming pared 5 bases from V and 3 bases from J, leaving 20 bases between. The CDR3 consists of 16 residues.

The V and J genes are TRBV24-1 and TRBJ1-2, with D perhaps matching TRBD1 (5 bases). Per germline, CDR1 KGHDR and CDR2 SFDVKD. CDR3 length equals 20 residues. V gave up 5 bases and J gave up 8 bases, with 35 bases separating them. The CDR3 sequence is CATSGPAVDGGTRGSWGYTF. In DNA, the CDR3 is TGTGCCACCAGTGGCCCAGCGGTGGACGGCGGGACCCGAGGCTCATGGGGCTACACCTTC.

V gene TRBV4-3 combines with J gene TRBJ2-1; 10 bases fit TRBD2. CDR3 length: 16 residues. J lost 7 bases, V lost 3 bases, and 9 bases had no gene match. The germline gives CDR1 LGHNA, CDR2 YSLEER. CDR3 bases: TGCGCCAGCAGCCAGGGGCTAGCGGGAGTCGGAAATGAGCAGTTCTTC. Protein sequence: CASSQGLAGVGNEQFF.

This chain links TRBV12-3 or TRBV12-4 with TRBJ2-7, with TRBD1 matching 7 bases. After removal of 6 bases from V and 0 bases from J, the junction contained 2 bases not matched to a gene. CDR3 length equals 13 residues. CDR3 residues: CASSRDSSYEQYF. CDR3 nucleotides: TGTGCCAGCAGCCGGGACAGCTCCTACGAGCAGTACTTC.

CDR3 amino acids: CASSFSWQGKSYEQYF. The CDR3 DNA follows: TGTGCCAGCAGCTTCTCGTGGCAGGGGAAGTCCTACGAGCAGTACTTC. V usage is TRBV27 and J usage is TRBJ2-7; D possibly corresponds to TRBD1 (6 bases). Germline CDR1 and CDR2: MNHEY and SMNVEV (reference sequence). V lost 6 bases and J 1 base, leaving 19 bases between the germline ends. The CDR3 is 16 amino acids.

This chain connects TRBV4-1 to TRBJ1-4, with 7 positions matching TRBD1. Losses at the gene ends were 0 bases for V and 5 bases for J; bases not matched to a gene: 9. This CDR3 spans 17 amino acids. Looked up from germline, CDR1 is MGHRA and CDR2 is YSYEKL. CDR3 DNA: TGCGCCAGCAGCCAAGAAAACCCGGGACAGCGGAATGAAAAACTGTTTTTT. Translating it yields CASSQENPGQRNEKLFF.

The chain uses TRBV2 and TRBJ1-3; a possible D gene is TRBD1 (6 bases). The V end lost 4 bases, the J end lost 0 bases, and 13 bases lay between the germline ends. Germline assignment: CDR1 SNHLY and CDR2 FYNNEI. This CDR3 region has 16 residues. The CDR3 nucleotides are TGTGCCAGCAGTGCAGGACAGCCTTTCTCTGGAAACACCATATATTTT. Amino acids: CASSAGQPFSGNTIYF.

V and J are TRBV7-9 and TRBJ1-2, with TRBD1 matching over 7 bases. Germline V gene sequence: CDR1 SEHNR, CDR2 FQNEAQ (reference sequence). V shed 10 bases, J shed 1 base, and the junction held 6 bases outside the gene matches. The length of the CDR3 is 13 residues. The CDR3 here is CAIPGQNNYGYTF. In nucleotides, the CDR3 is TGTGCCATCCCGGGACAGAATAACTATGGCTACACCTTC.

This chain joins TRBV9 and TRBJ2-1; D might be TRBD2 (6 bases). Germline CDR1 reads SGDLS; CDR2 reads YYNGEE. V was cut by 5 bases and J by 0 bases, with 27 bases left in between. The CDR3 totals 20 residues. The CDR3, as DNA: TGTGCCAGCAGGGCACCCCCGGGACTCCACGGCGCCCGCTCCTACAATGAGCAGTTCTTC. Translated: CASRAPPGLHGARSYNEQFF.

The chain links TRBV3-1 (or the pseudogene TRBV3-2) to TRBJ1-1, with TRBD1 as a possible D gene (5 bases). The CDR3 sequence is 14 residues long. Germline V lookup: CDR1 LGHDT, CDR2 YNNKEL (reference sequence). Trimming took 4 bases from V and 1 from J, leaving 10 bases between them. CDR3 in amino acids: CASSRDYGNTEAFF. The CDR3 coding sequence is TGTGCCAGCAGCCGGGACTACGGGAACACTGAAGCTTTCTTT.

This clone is a singleton in its sample. J is TRBJ2-3 and V is TRBV4-2; 11 bases align to TRBD2. The CDR3 contains 16 residues. J lost 2 bases, V lost 3 bases, and 4 bases had no gene match. Germline values: CDR1 LGHNA, CDR2 YNFKEQ. CDR3 in DNA: TGTGCCAGCAGCCAGAAGACTAGCGGGGACACAGATACGCAGTATTTT. Translated, it gives CASSQKTSGDTDTQYF.

The chain joins TRBV7-8 to TRBJ2-7, with 8 nucleotides matching TRBD2. This CDR3 is 15 amino acids long. The trim removed 5 bases at V and 4 bases at J, leaving 10 bases unmatched. CDR1 is SGHVS and CDR2 is FQNEAQ in the germline V gene. CDR3 sequence reads: CASSQPYSGIYEQYF. CDR3 DNA sequence: TGTGCCAGCAGCCAGCCGTATAGCGGGATTTACGAGCAGTACTTC.

V and J are TRBV14 and TRBJ1-2, with unresolved D. There are 13 residues in the CDR3. Trimming stripped 2 bases from V and 4 bases from J, with 8 bases between. Per the germline V gene, CDR1 is SGHDN and CDR2 is FVKESK. CDR3 sequence (DNA): TGTGCCAGCAGCCAAACAGAACTCTATGGCTACACCTTC. Its protein is CASSQTELYGYTF.

The rearrangement links TRBV19 to TRBJ1-2, with a weak D call TRBD1 (6 bases). Trimming took 3 bases from V and 4 from J, leaving 12 bases between them. CDR3 length: 14 residues. Per germline, CDR1 LNHDA and CDR2 SQIVND (reference sequence). The CDR3 region has the DNA TGTGCCAGTAGTATGGCAGGGGTGATCTATGGCTACACCTTC. It translates to CASSMAGVIYGYTF.

The V and J genes are TRBV7-2 and TRBJ2-2; no reliable D call. Trimming shortened V by 3 bases and J by 0 bases, and 11 bases separated the two germline ends. The CDR3 is 16 amino acids. CDR1 and CDR2 (germline): SGHTA, FQGNSA. Written as DNA, the CDR3 is TGTGCCAGCAGCTTGCTGGCAGGTACGAACACCGGGGAGCTGTTTTTT. It specifies CASSLLAGTNTGELFF.